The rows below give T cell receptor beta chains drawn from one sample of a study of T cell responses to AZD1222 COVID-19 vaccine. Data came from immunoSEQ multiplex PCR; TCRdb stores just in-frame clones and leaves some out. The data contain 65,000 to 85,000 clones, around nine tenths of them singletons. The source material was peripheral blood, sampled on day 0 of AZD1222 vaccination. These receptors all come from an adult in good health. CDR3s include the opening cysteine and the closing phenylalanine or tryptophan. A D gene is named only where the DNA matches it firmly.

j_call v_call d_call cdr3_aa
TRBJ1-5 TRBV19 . CASSIGGRGNQPQHF
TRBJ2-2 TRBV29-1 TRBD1 CSVVWDRVTGELFF
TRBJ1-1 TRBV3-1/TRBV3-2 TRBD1 CASSSRDREAFF
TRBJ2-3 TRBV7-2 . CASSLGITSTDTQYF
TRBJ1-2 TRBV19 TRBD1 CASSTGQGYGYTF
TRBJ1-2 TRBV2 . CASSEGQTYGYTF
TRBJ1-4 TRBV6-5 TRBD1 CASSYSQGAEGEKLFF
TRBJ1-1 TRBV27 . CASSFRQVNTEAFF
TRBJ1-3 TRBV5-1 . CASSSDASSGNTIYF
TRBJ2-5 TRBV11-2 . CASSLGSGLETQYF
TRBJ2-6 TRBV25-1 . CASSEWGFSGANVLTF
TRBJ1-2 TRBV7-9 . CASSLRGKGYTF
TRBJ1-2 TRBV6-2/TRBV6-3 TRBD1 CASSSPGQGNYGYTF
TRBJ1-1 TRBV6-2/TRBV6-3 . CASSPIGGSTEAFF
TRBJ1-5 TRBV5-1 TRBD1 CASSPRTGSNQPQHF
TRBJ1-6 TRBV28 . CANTKPFGERDSPLHF